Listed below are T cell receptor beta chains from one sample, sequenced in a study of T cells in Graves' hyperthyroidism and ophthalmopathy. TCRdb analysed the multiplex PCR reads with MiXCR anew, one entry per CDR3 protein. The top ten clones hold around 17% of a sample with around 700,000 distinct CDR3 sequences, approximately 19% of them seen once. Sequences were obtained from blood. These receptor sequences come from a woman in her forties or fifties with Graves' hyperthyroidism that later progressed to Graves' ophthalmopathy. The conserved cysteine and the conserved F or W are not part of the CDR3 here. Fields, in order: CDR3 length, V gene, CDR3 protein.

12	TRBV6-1	ASSSSQGAYEQY
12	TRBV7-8	ASSLGNRDYGYT
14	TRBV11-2	ASSFRSRTGTYEQY
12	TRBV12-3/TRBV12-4	ASSSDSTGETQY
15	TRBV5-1	ASSLAVGTGGSDTQY
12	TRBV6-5	ASSYGRYYGEAF
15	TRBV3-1	ASSQGSLLYSNQPQH
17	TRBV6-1	ASSMGLAGGPFSYNEQF
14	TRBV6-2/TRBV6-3	ASSYSGTGVGYGYT
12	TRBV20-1	SATSATPYNEQF
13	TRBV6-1	ASSFGTGVYNEQF
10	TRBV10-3	AISEGLAEAF
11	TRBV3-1	ASSQGPSETQY
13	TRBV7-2	ASSRNLGRSNEQF
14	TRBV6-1	ASSVIQGVNNSPLH
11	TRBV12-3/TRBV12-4	ASSFAYRREQY
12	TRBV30	AWSYNAGGYGYT
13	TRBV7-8	ASSLVEYSNQPQH
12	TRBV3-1	ASSQAGGYLGYT
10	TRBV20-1	SARSSNQPQH
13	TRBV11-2	ASGQMGFYTGELF
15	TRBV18	ASSPSAGGLTVHEQF
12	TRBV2	ASRGGGGSYGYT
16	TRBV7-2	ASSQDESSGYYTGELF
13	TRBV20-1	SARDSRTGFDEQY
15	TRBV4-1	ASSHDNTGVGNNEQF
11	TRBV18	ASSPPGYNEQF
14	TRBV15	ATSREGRASNYGYT
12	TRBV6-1	ASSSKQGASGYT
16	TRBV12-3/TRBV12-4	ASSFPLGTKRGGNEQF
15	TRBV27	ASSSPSGGTNTGELF
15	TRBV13	ASSLAGTELANYGYT
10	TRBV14	ASNREYNEQF
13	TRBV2	ANSEVQGPNEKLF
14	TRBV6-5	ASSSFSGGTYNEQF
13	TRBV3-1	ASSQSGQGNTEAF
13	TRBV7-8	ASSPRGKYQETQY
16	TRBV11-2	ASSLVSSADYTYNEQF
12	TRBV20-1	SARNWGLSGELF
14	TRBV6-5	ASSYSTVRGTGELF
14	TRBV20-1	SANRLAGVSTGELF
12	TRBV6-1	ASSQTALNTEAF
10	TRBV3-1	ASSGVYTEAF
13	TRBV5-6	ASSLAAGTNEKLF
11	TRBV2	ASSRPGAGEQY
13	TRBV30	ACNTGTGNPDTQY
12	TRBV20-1	SARAPGHEEKLF
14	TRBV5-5	ASSSRTDYMNTEAF
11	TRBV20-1	SVRTGDESEQY
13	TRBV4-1	ASSQEMRAGQPQH
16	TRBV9	ASSLSGLAGGHTDTRY
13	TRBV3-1	ASSQTTGVGNTIY
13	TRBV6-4	ASSEEAAGSYEQY
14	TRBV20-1	SARTLAGTAYNEQF
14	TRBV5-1	ASSLGAWGGTDTQY
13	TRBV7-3	ASSLSAMERDGYT
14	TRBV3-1	ASSQTPRGYTDTQY
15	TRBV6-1	ASTIPGSEYSNQPQH
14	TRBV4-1	ASSHRQGAGDTEAF
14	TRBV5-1	ASGFAGGGSYNEQF